The rows below give T cell receptor beta chains drawn from one sample of a study of blood T cell repertoires in COVID-19. Using immunoSEQ multiplex PCR, the repertoire was profiled, and TCRdb retains in-frame clones only, with some absent. The table includes about 180,000 clones, roughly nine tenths detected once. Material for sequencing was peripheral blood. The receptors were sampled from a man aged 18 to 30 who had recovered from COVID-19. Each CDR3 is given with its conserved first and last residue. D genes are given only for firm matches. Only part of the rows carry a size: once, few, many, or a class if the clone is expanded.

d_gene	abundance	j_gene	len	v_gene	CDR3aa	CDR3nt
-	-	TRBJ2-2	15	TRBV3-1/TRBV3-2	CASRPTQAGTGELFF	TGTGCCAGCAGGCCCACCCAGGCGGGGACCGGGGAGCTGTTTTTT
TRBD1	-	TRBJ1-2	18	TRBV4-2	CASSQDWPGQGINYGYTF	TGTGCCAGCAGCCAAGATTGGCCTGGACAGGGGATTAACTATGGCTACACCTTC
TRBD2	-	TRBJ2-1	15	TRBV14	CASSPTSGRNNEQFF	TGTGCCAGCAGCCCTACTAGCGGCAGAAACAATGAGCAGTTCTTC
-	-	TRBJ2-7	12	TRBV29-1	CSAIMSSYEQYF	TGCAGCGCGATTATGAGCTCCTACGAGCAGTACTTC
-	-	TRBJ1-2	13	TRBV6-5	CASNLGVRDGYTF	TGTGCCAGCAACCTGGGAGTGAGGGATGGCTACACCTTC
-	-	TRBJ1-3	13	TRBV7-9	CASSLLSGNTIYF	TGTGCCAGCAGCCTTCTCTCTGGAAACACCATATATTTT
-	-	TRBJ2-6	13	TRBV29-1	CSVIGPGANVLTF	TGCAGCGTTATCGGTCCTGGGGCCAACGTCCTGACTTTC
TRBD2	once	TRBJ2-3	17	TRBV6-6	CASSPPGLADYTDTQYF	TGTGCCAGCAGTCCCCCGGGACTAGCGGATTACACAGATACGCAGTATTTT
TRBD1	-	TRBJ1-2	14	TRBV20-1	CSASPGQANYGYTF	TGCAGTGCTAGTCCTGGACAGGCTAACTATGGCTACACCTTC
-	-	TRBJ2-7	12	TRBV5-6	CASSPGSGEQYF	TGTGCCAGCAGCCCTGGGTCAGGCGAGCAGTACTTC
TRBD1	-	TRBJ2-1	16	TRBV9	CASSFPGGVRGNEQFF	TGTGCCAGCAGCTTCCCAGGGGGAGTGAGGGGCAATGAGCAGTTCTTC
-	once	TRBJ1-1	12	TRBV5-1	CASSLGVTEAFF	TGCGCCAGCAGCTTGGGAGTCACTGAAGCTTTCTTT
TRBD1	-	TRBJ2-7	12	TRBV29-1	CSVRQGAYEQYF	TGCAGCGTTAGGCAGGGGGCCTACGAGCAGTACTTC
TRBD2	-	TRBJ2-1	16	TRBV7-2	CASSPGGLAGGDEQFF	TGTGCCAGCAGCCCCGGCGGACTAGCGGGAGGGGATGAGCAGTTCTTC
TRBD2	-	TRBJ2-5	13	TRBV7-2	CASSPDGGGTQYF	TGTGCCAGCAGCCCTGATGGGGGGGGGACCCAGTACTTC
-	few	TRBJ1-2	17	TRBV28	CASSPHPTRPFNYGYTF	TGTGCCAGCAGTCCTCACCCTACTAGACCCTTTAACTATGGCTACACCTTC
TRBD2	-	TRBJ2-3	15	TRBV11-2	CASSLTSGSFDTQYF	TGTGCCAGCAGCTTGACTAGCGGGAGTTTCGATACGCAGTATTTT
-	-	TRBJ2-7	14	TRBV7-9	CASSRQEILYEQYF	TGTGCCAGCAGCCGACAGGAAATCCTTTACGAGCAGTACTTC
-	-	TRBJ2-5	14	TRBV19	CASSNGAPGETQYF	TGTGCCAGTAGTAATGGAGCACCTGGGGAGACCCAGTACTTC
TRBD1	-	TRBJ1-2	15	TRBV6-2/TRBV6-3	CASSYSTQGDYGYTF	TGTGCCAGCAGTTACTCGACTCAGGGGGACTATGGCTACACCTTC
TRBD1	-	TRBJ2-7	13	TRBV24-1	CATSDRASCEQYF	TGTGCCACCTCGGACAGGGCAAGCTGCGAGCAGTACTTC
-	-	TRBJ2-4	12	TRBV11-3	CASSFDRNIQYF	TGTGCCAGCAGCTTCGACAGAAACATTCAGTACTTC
-	-	TRBJ1-4	13	TRBV15	CATSRGSGEKLFF	TGTGCCACCAGCAGAGGGTCGGGGGAAAAACTGTTTTTT
TRBD2	-	TRBJ2-3	18	TRBV4-3	CASSHGSGRAEGTDTQYF	TGCGCCAGCAGCCATGGTAGCGGGAGGGCCGAGGGCACAGATACGCAGTATTTT
-	-	TRBJ2-1	12	TRBV29-1	CSSRSLGDEQFF	TGCAGCTCCCGGTCCTTAGGGGATGAGCAGTTCTTC
-	-	TRBJ2-5	14	TRBV29-1	CSVEDRPGGQTQYF	TGCAGCGTTGAAGATAGGCCAGGCGGGCAGACCCAGTACTTC
TRBD2	-	TRBJ2-1	16	TRBV7-8	CASSLAGAVAYNEQFF	TGTGCCAGCAGCCTAGCGGGAGCGGTCGCCTACAATGAGCAGTTCTTC
-	once	TRBJ1-4	14	TRBV7-9	CASSFVTVNEKLFF	TGTGCCAGCAGCTTTGTCACGGTCAATGAAAAACTGTTTTTT
TRBD2	once	TRBJ2-7	15	TRBV9	CASSVGGSPSHEQYF	TGTGCCAGCAGCGTAGGCGGGAGCCCCAGCCACGAGCAGTACTTC
TRBD1	-	TRBJ1-3	17	TRBV28	CASRESNPGQGANTIYF	TGTGCCAGCAGGGAATCGAATCCGGGACAGGGAGCAAACACCATATATTTT
TRBD1	-	TRBJ2-7	15	TRBV6-5	CASTRRGTGMDEQYF	TGTGCCAGCACTCGGAGGGGGACAGGGATGGACGAGCAGTACTTC
-	-	TRBJ1-2	13	TRBV5-8	CASSLRGYNGYTF	TGTGCCAGCAGCTTGCGGGGATACAATGGCTACACCTTC
TRBD2	-	TRBJ2-2	15	TRBV4-1	CASSQLPSGPGELFF	TGCGCCAGCAGCCAACTTCCTAGCGGGCCCGGGGAGCTGTTTTTT
TRBD2	-	TRBJ2-3	13	TRBV10-3	CAISTSGTDTQYF	TGTGCCATCAGCACTAGCGGCACAGATACGCAGTATTTT
TRBD2	-	TRBJ2-1	15	TRBV18	CASSPGLAGSNEQFF	TGTGCCAGCTCGCCAGGACTAGCGGGTTCGAATGAGCAGTTCTTC
-	-	TRBJ1-5	13	TRBV12-3/TRBV12-4	CASSSVGNQPQHF	TGTGCCAGCAGTTCGGTTGGCAATCAGCCCCAGCATTTT
TRBD1	-	TRBJ2-5	14	TRBV9	CASSPRTGGETQYF	TGTGCCAGCAGCCCCCGGACAGGAGGAGAGACCCAGTACTTC
TRBD2	-	TRBJ2-2	15	TRBV10-3	CAITQTSGSAGELFF	TGTGCCATCACCCAGACTAGCGGGAGCGCCGGGGAGCTGTTTTTT
TRBD2	-	TRBJ2-7	13	TRBV7-3	CASSLGLFYEQYF	TGTGCCAGCAGCTTGGGACTATTCTACGAGCAGTACTTC
-	-	TRBJ1-5	14	TRBV27	CASSLGGSNQPQHF	TGTGCCAGCAGTTTAGGGGGGAGCAATCAGCCCCAGCATTTT